The 24 T cell receptor beta chains listed next were all sequenced from one sample in a study of CD8+ T cells in alopecia areata. Reverse transcription of extracted RNA yielded cDNA, which provided the sequencing template. The data were produced by immunoSEQ multiplex PCR, yet TCRdb's version contains in-frame clones alone and is incomplete. The sample holds 130,000 or so clones; about 47% are singletons and the top ten take 18%. The sample in question was CD8+ T cells sorted from blood, obtained at week 0. Every receptor here comes from a human donor with alopecia areata.

The chain recombines TRBV27 with TRBJ2-5, with TRBD2 as a possible D gene (5 bases). Germline values: CDR1 MNHEY, CDR2 SMNVEV (reference sequence). The length of the CDR3 is 13 residues. The V end lost 4 bases, the J end lost 5 bases, and 11 bases lay between the germline ends. The CDR3 protein is CASSWERWETQYF. Here the CDR3 DNA reads TGTGCCAGCAGTTGGGAGCGATGGGAGACCCAGTACTTC.

CDR3 sequence (DNA): TGCGCCAGCAGCAGTCCAAGGGCCGACGACCGAGGGGAGCTGTTTTTT. It translates to CASSSPRADDRGELFF. The gene calls are TRBV5-1 and TRBJ2-2; no definite D call. The CDR3 has 16 amino acids. Trimming pared 4 bases from V and 8 bases from J, leaving 21 bases between. Germline values: CDR1 SGHRS, CDR2 YFSETQ.

The chain links TRBV30 to TRBJ1-1; D remains ambiguous. The CDR3 contains 11 residues. Per the germline V gene, CDR1 is GTSNPN and CDR2 is SVGIG (reference sequence). Trimming took off 4 bases at V and 3 bases at J, with 6 bases between the two ends. CDR3 sequence reads: CAWKVDTEAFF. The CDR3 nucleotides are TGTGCCTGGAAGGTCGACACTGAAGCTTTCTTT.

J is TRBJ1-1 and V is TRBV11-2, with D possibly being TRBD1 (5 bases). V was pared by 3 bases and J by 5 bases, with 7 bases between. Per germline, CDR1 SGHAT and CDR2 FQNNGV. The CDR3 totals 12 residues. The CDR3 here is CASSFQGTEAFF. The DNA of the CDR3 is TGTGCCAGCAGCTTTCAGGGAACTGAAGCTTTCTTT.

This clone was counted only a few times. V is TRBV29-1 and J is TRBJ1-4; D is perhaps TRBD1 (6 bases). V was cut by 5 bases and J by 6 bases, with 13 bases left in between. Germline V gives CDR1 SQVTM, CDR2 ANQGSEA. The CDR3 is 13 amino acids. CDR3 nucleotides: TGCAGCGTTCGAAATCGGACAGATGAAAAACTGTTTTTT. It encodes CSVRNRTDEKLFF.

The V gene is TRBV9, the J gene TRBJ2-2; tentative D call: TRBD1 (6 bases). The CDR3 is made up of 16 amino acids. V was trimmed by 0 bases and J by 7 bases, leaving 16 bases between them. The V gene's germline CDR1 is SGDLS and CDR2 YYNGEE. DNA for the CDR3: TGTGCCAGCAGCGTAGCTTTGGGGGCGTATGGCGGGGAGCTGTTTTTT. It is translated as CASSVALGAYGGELFF.

About this clone: Given a much more abundant clone one base away, this may be a read error. The chain combines TRBV27 with TRBJ2-2; D unresolved. V was clipped by 6 bases and J by 3 bases, with 5 bases between them. The germline V gene encodes CDR1 MNHEY and CDR2 SMNVEV (reference sequence). The CDR3 extends over 12 amino acids. DNA of the CDR3: TGTGCCAGCAGATGGGACACCGGGGAGCTGTTTTTT. Its protein product is CASRWDTGELFF.

In its sample, this clone was seen a few times. The gene calls are TRBV25-1 and TRBJ1-1; a weak D match, TRBD1 (6 bases). CDR1 is MGHDK, CDR2 SYGVNS, per germline. V was pared by 7 bases and J by 11 bases, with 17 bases between. CDR3 length: 12 amino acids. The CDR3 loop reads CASTEGGQGAFF. In DNA form, the CDR3 reads TGTGCCAGCACCGAGGGGGGGCAAGGGGCTTTCTTT.

The rearrangement links TRBV4-1 to TRBJ2-3, with D hard to call. The V gene lost 0 bases and the J gene lost 4 bases, with 8 bases spanning the gap. From germline, CDR1 is MGHRA and CDR2 YSYEKL. The CDR3 is 14 amino acids. Here the CDR3 DNA reads TGCGCCAGCAGCCAAGAGCGAGTCGCAGATACGCAGTATTTT. It specifies CASSQERVADTQYF.

The chain employs TRBV6-5 and TRBJ1-4, with unresolved D. CDR3 length: 16 residues. Germline CDR1 is MNHEY and CDR2 is SVGAGI. With 0 bases removed from V and 8 bases from J, the gap between germline ends came to 16 bases. The CDR3 DNA reads TGTGCCAGCAGTTACTCTTTGCGGGAAGGAAGGGAAAAACTGTTTTTT. Its translation is CASSYSLREGREKLFF.

As DNA, the CDR3 is TGTGCCAGCAGCTTGGAACAGGGGGCTGCTGAGCAGTTCTTC. Its protein is CASSLEQGAAEQFF. The chain has TRBV5-6 and TRBJ2-1; 9 bases fit TRBD1. V trimming: 0 bases; J trimming: 9 bases; junction bases outside the gene matches: 4. Germline CDR1 reads SGHDT; CDR2 reads YYEEEE. This CDR3 spans 14 amino acids.

This chain links TRBV19 with TRBJ1-2; 9 nucleotides align to TRBD1. Germline CDR1 is LNHDA and CDR2 is SQIVND (reference sequence). CDR3 length: 15 residues. With V trimmed by 3 bases and J by 5 bases, 7 bases remained unmatched. The CDR3 protein is CASSIPRTGDYGYTF. CDR3 nucleotide sequence: TGTGCCAGTAGTATCCCCCGGACAGGGGATTATGGCTACACCTTC.

The CDR3 reads CASSRDSETQYF. The CDR3 DNA sequence: TGTGCCAGCAGCCGGGACAGCGAGACCCAGTACTTC. The chain has TRBV7-9 and TRBJ2-5; 7 bases match TRBD1. Per the germline V gene, CDR1 is SEHNR and CDR2 is FQNEAQ (reference sequence). The CDR3 consists of 12 residues. Trimming removed 5 bases from V and 5 bases from J; junction bases left unmatched: 2.

This clone was recorded a few times. The chain recombines TRBV29-1 with TRBJ1-6; unclear D gene. The CDR3 consists of 15 residues. Germline assignment: CDR1 SQVTM and CDR2 ANQGSEA. Trimming pared 6 bases from V and 7 bases from J, leaving 19 bases between. CDR3 sequence: CSVSLDAPRNSPLHF. CDR3 coding DNA: TGCAGCGTGAGTCTGGACGCCCCCAGGAATTCACCCCTCCACTTT.

This chain uses TRBV2 with TRBJ2-1; D possibly corresponds to TRBD1 (6 bases). V was shortened by 4 bases and J by 9 bases, with 13 bases between the two germline ends. Looked up from germline, CDR1 is SNHLY and CDR2 is FYNNEI. The CDR3 has 13 residues. The CDR3 sequence is CASSGGLAPEQFF. The CDR3 DNA sequence: TGTGCCAGCAGTGGGGGGCTGGCTCCTGAGCAGTTCTTC.

This clone came up once. This chain uses TRBV4-2 with TRBJ2-7; D is tentatively TRBD1 or TRBD2 (5 bases each). CDR3 length: 18 residues. Germline values: CDR1 LGHNA, CDR2 YNFKEQ. The ends were cut back, 0 bases at V and 3 bases at J, with 21 bases in the middle. The chain's CDR3 is CASSQDLPAGDRDYEQYF. The CDR3 nucleotides read TGTGCCAGCAGCCAAGATTTACCCGCCGGGGACCGTGACTACGAGCAGTACTTC.

This clone was observed at least ten times. The chain links TRBV11-1 to TRBJ2-1; possibly TRBD1 for D (5 bases). Trimming took off 1 base at V and 7 bases at J, with 14 bases between the two ends. The CDR3 loop spans 15 amino acids. The germline V gene has CDR1 SGHAT and CDR2 FQDESV (reference sequence). In DNA form, the CDR3 reads TGTGCCAGCAGCTTAGATGTTGTGGGGCGTAATGAGCAGTTCTTC. Its protein product is CASSLDVVGRNEQFF.

The rearrangement joins TRBV30 to TRBJ1-1; D is undetermined. This CDR3 is built from 15 residues. V shed 1 base and J shed 4 bases, with 16 bases lying between them. CDR1 GTSNPN and CDR2 SVGIG come from the germline V gene (reference sequence). CDR3 sequence (DNA): TGTGCCTGGAGTGATGAAGTTCCCCGAAGCACTGAAGCTTTCTTT. It codes for CAWSDEVPRSTEAFF.

This clone was detected only a few times. V gene TRBV25-1 combines with J gene TRBJ2-3, with D uncertain. Trimming removed 2 bases at V and 4 bases at J, with 13 bases between. The CDR3 totals 15 residues. Germline-derived CDR1 and CDR2 are MGHDK and SYGVNS. The CDR3 sequence is CASSEGQKAADTQYF. CDR3 sequence (DNA): TGTGCCAGCAGTGAAGGGCAGAAGGCGGCAGATACGCAGTATTTT.

The chain joins TRBV27 to TRBJ2-7; a weak D match, TRBD1 (5 bases). The germline V gene encodes CDR1 MNHEY and CDR2 SMNVEV (reference sequence). Trimming left V 2 bases short and J 0 bases short, with 14 bases between. The CDR3 is made up of 16 amino acids. The CDR3 region is CASSLGYRTSSYEQYF. CDR3 DNA: TGTGCCAGCAGTTTAGGTTACAGGACAAGCTCCTACGAGCAGTACTTC.

The chain couples TRBV6-5 to TRBJ2-2; the D is unclear. The V and J ends lost 1 base and 3 bases respectively, with 6 bases between them. From germline, CDR1 is MNHEY and CDR2 SVGAGI. The CDR3 covers 14 residues. This CDR3 is CASSYYRYTGELFF. The DNA of the CDR3 is TGTGCCAGCAGTTACTACAGATACACCGGGGAGCTGTTTTTT.

This clone is a singleton in its sample. The chain is built from TRBV6-1 and TRBJ2-1; TRBD1 might be the D (6 bases). The germline V gene encodes CDR1 MNHNS and CDR2 SASEGT. V was shortened by 2 bases and J by 4 bases, with 12 bases between the two germline ends. There are 15 residues in the CDR3. For the CDR3, the DNA is TGTGCCAGCAGTGAAATTGGACAGTCTTACAATGAGCAGTTCTTC. Its translation: CASSEIGQSYNEQFF.

The chain joins TRBV11-2 to TRBJ2-7; D remains unclear. The CDR3 spans 12 residues. V was trimmed by 1 base and J by 3 bases, leaving 4 bases between them. Germline CDR1 is SGHAT and CDR2 is FQNNGV. Here the CDR3 reads CASSLALYEQYF. CDR3 DNA: TGTGCCAGCAGCTTAGCGCTCTACGAGCAGTACTTC.

This clone has more than one count but fewer than ten. V is TRBV7-9 and J is TRBJ1-1; D perhaps matches TRBD1 (5 bases). This CDR3 region has 15 residues. Per germline, CDR1 SEHNR and CDR2 FQNEAQ (reference sequence). V dropped 3 bases and J dropped 2 bases, with 13 bases sitting between them. In DNA, the CDR3 is TGTGCCAGCAGCTTTGCGGAGGGGTCCAACACTGAAGCTTTCTTT. Translation: CASSFAEGSNTEAFF.